Listed here are 27 T cell receptor beta chains from one sample, sequenced in a study of T cell responses to AZD1222 COVID-19 vaccine. TCRdb keeps only in-frame clones here, not all; method: immunoSEQ multiplex PCR. Among roughly 130,000 clones listed, about 89% were seen once. The sequenced sample was peripheral blood, obtained 28 days after the second dose of the MenACWY control vaccine. These TCRs come from an adult who received the MenACWY meningococcal vaccine as a control.

V gene TRBV2 combines with J gene TRBJ2-5; 9 nucleotides agree with TRBD2. V dropped 6 bases and J dropped 2; count of bases not matched to a gene: 10. The germline V gene has CDR1 SNHLY and CDR2 FYNNEI. The CDR3 has 16 residues. The DNA of the CDR3 is TGTGCCAGCAGCGAAACGACTAGCGGAGTACAAGAGACCCAGTACTTC. Its protein product is CASSETTSGVQETQYF.

Here the CDR3 reads CASTRVSEKLFF. In nucleotides, the CDR3 is TGTGCCAGCACTCGGGTTTCGGAAAAACTGTTTTTT. The chain combines TRBV2 with TRBJ1-4; no clear D. Germline V gene sequence: CDR1 SNHLY, CDR2 FYNNEI. There are 12 residues in the CDR3. The V gene lost 7 bases and the J gene lost 8 bases, with 11 bases spanning the gap.

This chain joins TRBV30 and TRBJ2-2; 8 bases fit TRBD1. The CDR3 contains 15 residues. Germline CDR1 GTSNPN, CDR2 SVGIG (reference sequence). After removal of 5 bases from V and 3 bases from J, the junction contained 8 bases not matched to a gene. The CDR3 here is CAWVSGTGYTGELFF. The CDR3 DNA sequence: TGTGCCTGGGTTTCCGGGACAGGCTACACCGGGGAGCTGTTTTTT. The whole variable domain, filled in from reference TRBV30 and TRBJ2-2, reads SQTIHQWPATLVQPVGSPLSLECTVEGTSNPNLYWYRQAAGRGLQLLFYSVGIGQISSEVPQNLSASRPQDRQFILSSKKLLLSDSGFYLCAWVSGTGYTGELFFGEGSRLTVL.

The rearrangement joins TRBV9 to TRBJ2-7; D remains unclear. The CDR3 is made up of 14 amino acids. Germline CDR1 is SGDLS and CDR2 is YYNGEE. The ends were cut back, 4 bases at V and 2 bases at J, with 13 bases in the middle. CDR3: CASSPHQSTYEQYF. The CDR3 nucleotides read TGTGCCAGCAGCCCCCATCAGAGTACCTACGAGCAGTACTTC.

The chain employs TRBV10-3 and TRBJ1-4; TRBD1 might be the D (6 bases). This CDR3 has 13 residues. Looked up from germline, CDR1 is ENHRY and CDR2 is SYGVKD. V gave up 6 bases and J gave up 3 bases, with 8 bases separating them. CDR3 sequence reads: CAISQGSNEKLFF. The CDR3 DNA reads as TGTGCCATCAGCCAGGGGTCTAATGAAAAACTGTTTTTT.

The chain combines TRBV7-9 with TRBJ1-2; 9 positions match TRBD1. The germline V gene has CDR1 SEHNR and CDR2 FQNEAQ (reference sequence). This CDR3 is 14 amino acids long. The V and J ends lost 5 bases and 4 bases, in that order; junction bases with no gene match: 5. In nucleotides, the CDR3 is TGTGCCAGCAGCACTCCGGGACAGGGCTATGGCTACACCTTC. It codes for CASSTPGQGYGYTF.

Comments on this clone: Additional DNA sequences in this sample encode the identical CDR3. The J gene is TRBJ1-5, the V gene TRBV30; D ambiguous. The ends were cut back, 1 base at V and 0 bases at J, with 4 bases in the middle. Germline assignment: CDR1 GTSNPN and CDR2 SVGIG (reference sequence). The CDR3 totals 13 residues. CDR3 sequence reads: CAWSADSNQPQHF. For the CDR3, the DNA is TGTGCCTGGAGTGCAGATAGCAATCAGCCCCAGCATTTT. Filled out from reference TRBV30 and TRBJ1-5, the complete variable domain reads SQTIHQWPATLVQPVGSPLSLECTVEGTSNPNLYWYRQAAGRGLQLLFYSVGIGQISSEVPQNLSASRPQDRQFILSSKKLLLSDSGFYLCAWSADSNQPQHFGDGTRLSIL.

The DNA for the CDR3 is TGCGCCAGCGTAACAGGGAGGCATCAGCCCCAGCATTTT. The encoded protein is CASVTGRHQPQHF. The rearrangement uses TRBV23-1 and TRBJ1-5, with D perhaps matching TRBD1 (6 bases). TRBV23-1 is an ORF; its function is uncertain. This CDR3 has 13 amino acids. V lost 8 bases and J 5 bases, leaving 13 bases between the germline ends.

The gene calls are TRBV4-3 and TRBJ2-5; 10 bases line up with TRBD1. The CDR3 is 16 residues long. Germline V gives CDR1 LGHNA, CDR2 YSLEER. V shed 2 bases, J shed 3 bases, and the junction held 6 bases outside the gene matches. The chain's CDR3 is CASSQNPGTGEETQYF. CDR3 bases: TGCGCCAGCAGCCAAAACCCCGGGACAGGGGAAGAGACCCAGTACTTC.

V usage is TRBV4-3 and J usage is TRBJ2-7; 12 nucleotides line up with TRBD1. The ends lost 4 bases at V and 2 bases at J; junction bases unmatched: 6. Germline CDR1 LGHNA, CDR2 YSLEER. The CDR3 consists of 16 residues. Here the CDR3 reads CASSRGTGGGPYEQYF. The CDR3 DNA follows: TGCGCCAGCAGCCGAGGGACAGGGGGCGGGCCCTACGAGCAGTACTTC.

The chain couples TRBV18 to TRBJ2-1; TRBD1 aligns across 10 bases. Germline loops: CDR1 KGHSH, CDR2 LQKENI. The CDR3 runs 17 residues. J was trimmed by 7 bases and V by 0 bases; bases with no gene match: 9. CDR3 coding DNA: TGTGCCAGCTCACCACCGTCGACAGGGGGCTTCGGGAATGAGCAGTTCTTC. Its translation is CASSPPSTGGFGNEQFF.

The chain links TRBV3-1 (or the pseudogene TRBV3-2) to TRBJ2-1; possibly TRBD2 for D (5 bases). Germline values: CDR1 LGHDT, CDR2 YNNKEL (reference sequence). The CDR3 length is 15 residues. Deletions cut 1 base from V and 9 bases from J, with 16 bases between. Here the CDR3 reads CASSQVGAPGFEQFF. The CDR3 bases are TGTGCCAGCAGCCAAGTCGGCGCCCCGGGGTTTGAGCAGTTCTTC.

J is TRBJ1-1 and V is TRBV6-2 or TRBV6-3, with D tentatively TRBD1 (6 bases). In germline, CDR1 is MNHEY, CDR2 SVGEGT. V dropped 6 bases and J dropped 1 base, with 15 bases sitting between them. The CDR3 length is 15 residues. The CDR3 reads CASSLPDSKNTEAFF. The CDR3 DNA sequence: TGTGCCAGCAGCCTCCCGGACAGCAAGAACACTGAAGCTTTCTTT.

The rearrangement uses TRBV15 and TRBJ2-7, with 8 bases aligning to TRBD1. Per the germline V gene, CDR1 is LNHNV and CDR2 is YYDKDF (reference sequence). The ends lost 7 bases at V and 7 bases at J; junction bases unmatched: 6. The CDR3 sequence is 12 residues long. CDR3 protein: CATTGTGREQYF. The CDR3 bases are TGTGCCACCACCGGGACAGGTAGAGAGCAGTACTTC.

The V gene is TRBV9, the J gene TRBJ2-2, with 9 bases matching TRBD2. The V gene's germline CDR1 is SGDLS and CDR2 YYNGEE. The CDR3 is made up of 17 amino acids. The V gene end was trimmed by 0 bases and the J gene end by 5 bases; junction bases not matched to a gene: 8. CDR3 bases: TGTGCCAGCAGCGTAGGGTCCCTAGCGGGAATAACCGGGGAGCTGTTTTTT. This sequence encodes CASSVGSLAGITGELFF. Variable domain in full (rest from reference TRBV9 and TRBJ2-2): DSGVTQTPKHLITATGQRVTLRCSPRSGDLSVYWYQQSLDQGLQFLIQYYNGEERAKGNILERFSAQQFPDLHSELNLSSLELGDSALYFCASSVGSLAGITGELFFGEGSRLTVL.

The chain carries TRBV5-1 and TRBJ1-1, with D unclear. Looked up from germline, CDR1 is SGHRS and CDR2 is YFSETQ. The length of the CDR3 is 20 residues. Deletions cut 0 bases from V and 0 bases from J, with 24 bases between. The CDR3 reads CASSLARGGVSRGMNTEAFF. As DNA, the CDR3 is TGCGCCAGCAGCTTGGCGCGAGGCGGGGTAAGTCGAGGTATGAACACTGAAGCTTTCTTT.

The chain is built from TRBV15 and TRBJ2-1; 10 bases agree with TRBD2. The germline V gene encodes CDR1 LNHNV and CDR2 YYDKDF (reference sequence). CDR3 size: 15 residues. The J segment lost 5 bases and the V segment lost 2 bases, leaving 3 bases of the junction unmatched. DNA of the CDR3: TGTGCCACCAGCAGATCACTAGCGGGAAACAATGAGCAGTTCTTC. It is translated as CATSRSLAGNNEQFF.

The chain links TRBV28 to TRBJ1-1; 9 positions match TRBD1. The J segment lost 5 bases and the V segment lost 2 bases, leaving 9 bases of the junction unmatched. CDR1 is MDHEN, CDR2 SYDVKM, per germline. The CDR3 has 16 residues. The CDR3 protein is CASSLTTHRGRTEAFF. CDR3 sequence (DNA): TGTGCCAGCAGTTTAACCACACACAGGGGGCGGACTGAAGCTTTCTTT.

The chain joins TRBV12-3 or TRBV12-4 to TRBJ2-1, with 8 bases aligning to TRBD2. With 7 bases clipped from V and 9 bases from J, the junction kept 8 bases outside the gene matches. The CDR3 is made up of 13 amino acids. The CDR3 sequence: CASNMGLVPEQFF. The CDR3, as DNA: TGTGCCAGCAACATGGGACTAGTTCCTGAGCAGTTCTTC.

This sequence joins TRBV19 and TRBJ1-4, with 7 bases identical to TRBD1. There are 15 residues in the CDR3. Germline lookup yields CDR1 LNHDA and CDR2 SQIVND (reference sequence). The V and J ends lost 4 bases and 3 bases, in that order; junction bases with no gene match: 5. CDR3 region: CASSNRQGANEKLFF. The CDR3 DNA follows: TGTGCCAGTAGTAATAGACAGGGTGCTAATGAAAAACTGTTTTTT.

The V and J genes are TRBV2 and TRBJ1-4; 9 bases agree with TRBD1. V was clipped by 7 bases and J by 7 bases; unmatched bases: 7. CDR3 length equals 14 residues. The germline V gene has CDR1 SNHLY and CDR2 FYNNEI. The CDR3 here is CASTGTGSVEKLFF. CDR3 nucleotides: TGTGCCAGCACAGGGACAGGGTCGGTTGAAAAACTGTTTTTT.

The chain uses TRBV19 and TRBJ1-5; TRBD1 agrees at 9 bases. J lost 5 bases, V lost 3 bases, and 5 bases had no gene match. CDR3 size: 15 residues. CDR1 LNHDA and CDR2 SQIVND come from the germline V gene (reference sequence). The CDR3 region has the DNA TGTGCCAGTAGTATCCAGACAGGGGGACATCAGCCCCAGCATTTT. Translated, it gives CASSIQTGGHQPQHF.

This chain uses TRBV19 with TRBJ2-7; no definite D call. Trimming stripped 4 bases from V and 3 bases from J, with 10 bases between. Per germline, CDR1 LNHDA and CDR2 SQIVND (reference sequence). The CDR3 loop spans 13 amino acids. The CDR3 spells CASSKAGRYEQYF. CDR3 DNA: TGTGCCAGTAGTAAGGCAGGTCGCTACGAGCAGTACTTC.

The chain couples TRBV10-1 to TRBJ1-1; D may be TRBD1 (5 bases). CDR3 length equals 14 residues. Germline V CDR1 and CDR2: WNHNN, SYGVQD (reference sequence). CDR3 nucleotide sequence: TGCGCAACGATGGGGGGGGATACGAACACTGAAGCTTTCTTT. As protein: CATMGGDTNTEAFF.

The gene calls are TRBV6-6 and TRBJ1-2, with D unresolved. The CDR3 is made up of 15 amino acids. Trimming pared 2 bases from V and 0 bases from J, leaving 10 bases between. CDR1 and CDR2 (germline): MNHNY, SVGAGI (reference sequence). In DNA, the CDR3 is TGTGCCAGCAGTTACCCCGATGAGACTAACTATGGCTACACCTTC. Encoded protein: CASSYPDETNYGYTF.

CDR3 loop: CASSATPLRGNTIYF. CDR3 DNA: TGTGCCAGCAGCGCGACACCCCTCAGAGGGAACACCATATATTTT. This chain uses TRBV9 with TRBJ1-3; D is uncertain. V shed 3 bases and J shed 7 bases, with 17 bases lying between them. CDR1 and CDR2 from the germline V gene are SGDLS and YYNGEE. The CDR3 runs 15 residues.

The chain joins TRBV14 to TRBJ1-2; D is unclear. The V end was cut by 4 bases, the J end by 5 bases, with 11 bases between. The CDR3 length is 13 residues. Germline-derived CDR1 and CDR2 are SGHDN and FVKESK. Here the CDR3 reads CASSREGGYGYTF. The CDR3 DNA reads as TGTGCCAGCAGCCGAGAGGGCGGATATGGCTACACCTTC.